The present T cell receptor (beta chain) was sequenced within a study of blood T cell repertoires in COVID-19. V gave up 2 bases and J gave up 4 bases, with 8 bases separating them. There are 13 residues in the CDR3. The V gene's germline CDR1 is WNHNN and CDR2 SYGVQD (reference sequence). Libraries were prepared by immunoSEQ multiplex PCR; TCRdb keeps only in-frame clonotypes and omits some of them. The data contain about 220,000 clones, roughly four fifths of them singletons. This chain connects TRBV10-1 to TRBJ2-5; tentative D call: TRBD1 (6 bases). Sequencing used PBMCs or T cells enriched from blood (not recorded which). This receptor was obtained from a woman in her sixties or seventies who had recovered from COVID-19. The CDR3: CASSEARGETQYF. The CDR3 DNA reads as TGCGCCAGCAGTGAGGCCAGGGGAGAGACCCAGTACTTC.